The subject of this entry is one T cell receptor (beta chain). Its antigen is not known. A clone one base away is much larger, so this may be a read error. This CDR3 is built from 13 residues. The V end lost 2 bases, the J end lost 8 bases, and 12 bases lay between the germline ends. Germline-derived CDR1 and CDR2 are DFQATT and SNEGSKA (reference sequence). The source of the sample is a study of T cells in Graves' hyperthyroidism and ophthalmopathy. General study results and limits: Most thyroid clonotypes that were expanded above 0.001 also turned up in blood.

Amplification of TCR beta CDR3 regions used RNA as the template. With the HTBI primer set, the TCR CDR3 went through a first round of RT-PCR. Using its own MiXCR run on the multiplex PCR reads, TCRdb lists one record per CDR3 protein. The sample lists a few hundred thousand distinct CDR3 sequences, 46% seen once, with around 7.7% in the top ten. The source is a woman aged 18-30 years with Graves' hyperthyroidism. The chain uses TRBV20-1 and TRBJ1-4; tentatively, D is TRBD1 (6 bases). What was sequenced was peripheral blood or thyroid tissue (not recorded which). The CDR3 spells CSARTGSSEKLFF. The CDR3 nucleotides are TGCAGTGCTAGAACAGGGAGCTCGGAAAAACTGTTTTTT.